The 8 T cell receptor beta chains reported below all come from one sample, sequenced in a study of identical twins. From the 5' RACE reads, TCRdb called clonotypes with MiXCR, one entry per CDR3 protein. The sample includes a few hundred thousand distinct CDR3 sequences, around 20% of them seen just once. The sequenced material came from naive T cells sorted from blood. The origin of the receptors is a man between 50 and 59 years old in good health.

This clonotype has a handful of counts. This chain connects TRBV29-1 to TRBJ1-2; no definite D call. Trimming removed 4 bases from V and 13 bases from J, with 10 bases in between. The germline CDR1 and CDR2 sequences are SQVTM and ANQGSEA. The CDR3 consists of 9 residues. Written as DNA, the CDR3 is TGCAGCGTTGTTGAAGGGTTCACCTTC. It translates to CSVVEGFTF.

This chain links TRBV20-1 with TRBJ2-1; the D call may be TRBD1 or TRBD2 (7 bases each). This CDR3 is built from 14 residues. Per the germline V gene, CDR1 is DFQATT and CDR2 is SNEGSKA (reference sequence). Deletions cut 3 bases from V and 2 bases from J, with 11 bases between. The CDR3: CSARPGGAYNEQFF. CDR3 nucleotides: TGCAGTGCTAGGCCAGGGGGGGCCTACAATGAGCAGTTCTTC.

This clonotype was seen ten or more times. The gene calls are TRBV5-5 and TRBJ1-6; D not resolved. The germline gives CDR1 SGHKS, CDR2 YYEKEE (reference sequence). The CDR3 runs 16 residues. The V end was cut by 0 bases, the J end by 9 bases, with 16 bases between. CDR3: CASSLAPTGLGSPLHF. For the CDR3, the DNA is TGTGCCAGCAGCTTGGCCCCCACGGGTTTAGGTTCACCCCTCCACTTT.

The chain is built from TRBV12-3 or TRBV12-4 and TRBJ1-4; no reliable D call. This CDR3 is built from 15 residues. V gave up 3 bases and J gave up 7 bases, with 15 bases separating them. CDR3 sequence reads: CASSFRTLGPEKLFF. The CDR3, as DNA: TGTGCCAGCAGTTTCCGAACACTAGGACCTGAAAAACTGTTTTTT.

The table lists this clonotype with a few counts. The gene calls are TRBV9 and TRBJ2-7, with D possibly being TRBD2 (6 bases). The CDR3 sequence is 13 residues long. The germline V gene has CDR1 SGDLS and CDR2 YYNGEE. Trimming cost V 0 bases and J 6 bases, with 10 bases left between them. The CDR3 DNA reads as TGTGCCAGCAGCGTAGACGGGGACTCCGAGCAGTACTTC. Protein: CASSVDGDSEQYF.

The gene calls are TRBV5-1 and TRBJ2-1; D may be TRBD1 (6 bases). The CDR3 is 14 residues long. Deletions cut 4 bases from V and 3 bases from J, with 11 bases between. Germline V lookup: CDR1 SGHRS, CDR2 YFSETQ. The CDR3 region is CASSPGRGYNEQFF. CDR3 DNA sequence: TGCGCCAGCAGCCCGGGCAGGGGCTACAATGAGCAGTTCTTC.

The chain has TRBV11-2 and TRBJ2-7, with 9 positions matching TRBD2. The CDR3 has 16 residues. Germline assignment: CDR1 SGHAT and CDR2 FQNNGV. V lost 2 bases, J lost 7 bases, and 12 bases stayed unmatched. CDR3 residues: CASSLMRLAGPGEQYF. In DNA, the CDR3 is TGTGCCAGCAGCTTAATGAGGCTAGCGGGGCCCGGTGAGCAGTACTTC.

The chain carries TRBV27 and TRBJ2-1; 13 nucleotides align to TRBD2. Germline V gene data show CDR1 as MNHEY and CDR2 as SMNVEV (reference sequence). The ends lost 6 bases at V and 4 bases at J; junction bases unmatched: 3. CDR3 size: 15 residues. The CDR3 protein is CASRRLAGGYNEQFF. CDR3 DNA: TGTGCCAGCAGGAGACTAGCGGGAGGTTACAATGAGCAGTTCTTC.